The next 30 T cell receptor beta chains were all read from a single sample in a study of T cells in Graves' hyperthyroidism and ophthalmopathy. Amplified regions were TCR beta CDR3 sequences from RNA transcripts. The HTBI primer set was used in a first-round RT-PCR of the TCR CDR3. In TCRdb, the multiplex PCR reads were re-called with MiXCR into one record per CDR3 protein. The sample consists of 250,000 to 400,000 distinct CDR3 sequences, roughly 15% of them appearing once. The source material was blood. The receptors originated from a woman in her thirties or forties with Graves' ophthalmopathy.

J is TRBJ1-2 and V is TRBV18; the D gene is possibly TRBD1 (5 bases). The CDR3 runs 13 residues. Germline V gives CDR1 KGHSH, CDR2 LQKENI. The V end lost 4 bases, the J end lost 4 bases, and 10 bases lay between the germline ends. CDR3 amino acids: CASSQGESYGYTF. CDR3 sequence (DNA): TGTGCCAGCTCACAAGGGGAGAGCTATGGCTACACCTTC.

In its sample, this clonotype was seen many times. The chain recombines TRBV20-1 with TRBJ1-1; tentatively, D is TRBD1 (6 bases). Germline V gene lookup returns CDR1 DFQATT and CDR2 SNEGSKA (reference sequence). Deletions cut 0 bases from V and 1 base from J, with 18 bases between. The length of the CDR3 is 17 residues. CDR3 loop: CSARDKGEKSRNTEAFF. CDR3 DNA: TGCAGTGCTAGAGATAAGGGGGAGAAATCCCGGAACACTGAAGCTTTCTTT.

In this sample, this clonotype turned up a few times. A junction boundary mismatches the germline segment, possibly from a read error. The chain carries TRBV14 and TRBJ2-1, with TRBD2 matching 11 bases. This CDR3 spans 15 amino acids. From germline, CDR1 is SGHDN and CDR2 FVKESK. The CDR3, as DNA: TGTTCCAGCAGCCCCCGACTAGCGGGACGCAATGAGCAGTTCTTC. This translates into CSSSPRLAGRNEQFF.

This clonotype was seen at least ten times. The gene calls are TRBV7-9 and TRBJ2-1; tentatively, D is TRBD1 (6 bases). Germline V lookup: CDR1 SEHNR, CDR2 FQNEAQ (reference sequence). There are 17 residues in the CDR3. V was clipped by 3 bases and J by 6 bases, with 21 bases between them. CDR3 in amino acids: CASSFPTQGLHLNEQFF. CDR3 sequence (DNA): TGTGCCAGCAGCTTTCCGACACAGGGATTACATCTCAATGAGCAGTTCTTC.

The J gene is TRBJ2-7, the V gene TRBV30; 8 bases line up with TRBD1. The CDR3 spans 15 residues. With V trimmed by 3 bases and J by 4 bases, 11 bases remained unmatched. Per the germline V gene, CDR1 is GTSNPN and CDR2 is SVGIG (reference sequence). The CDR3 DNA reads as TGTGCCTGGAGACCTACCACAGGGGGTGCTTACGAGCAGTACTTC. It yields the protein CAWRPTTGGAYEQYF.

This clonotype was counted a few times. This sequence joins TRBV19 and TRBJ1-6; TRBD1 matches 9 bases. V shed 6 bases, J shed 13 bases, and the junction held 10 bases outside the gene matches. The CDR3 has 14 residues. The germline CDR1 and CDR2 sequences are LNHDA and SQIVND (reference sequence). The CDR3 DNA reads TGTGCCAGTAGCCCGGCCTTCGGGACAGGGCCCCTCCACTTT. The encoded protein is CASSPAFGTGPLHF.

This clonotype occurred many times. V is TRBV28 and J is TRBJ1-6, with no clear D. This CDR3 is 12 amino acids long. The germline CDR1 and CDR2 sequences are MDHEN and SYDVKM. Between the trimmed V and J ends, which lost 3 bases and 6 bases, there was a span of 3 bases. The CDR3 reads CASSFGNSPLHF. In nucleotides, the CDR3 is TGTGCCAGCAGTTTTGGTAATTCACCCCTCCACTTT. The whole variable domain, remainder taken from reference TRBV28 and TRBJ1-6, is DVKVTQSSRYLVKRTGEKVFLECVQDMDHENMFWYRQDPGLGLRLIYFSYDVKMKEKGDIPEGYSVSREKKERFSLILESASTNQTSMYLCASSFGNSPLHFGNGTRLTVT.

The chain uses TRBV7-9 and TRBJ1-5; D possibly corresponds to TRBD1 (6 bases). The V gene's germline CDR1 is SEHNR and CDR2 FQNEAQ (reference sequence). V was trimmed by 2 bases and J by 3 bases, leaving 8 bases between them. CDR3 size: 14 residues. In nucleotides, the CDR3 is TGTGCCAGCAGCTTAACAGGGAACAATCAGCCCCAGCATTTT. Protein: CASSLTGNNQPQHF. Looking up the rest from reference TRBV7-9 and TRBJ1-5 gives the full variable domain: DTGVSQNPRHKITKRGQNVTFRCDPISEHNRLYWYRQTLGQGPEFLTYFQNEAQLEKSRLLSDRFSAERPKGSFSTLEIQRTEQGDSAMYLCASSLTGNNQPQHFGDGTRLSIL.

This clonotype was seen only a few times. The chain is built from TRBV5-1 and TRBJ1-6, with 7 bases fitting TRBD1. The CDR3 has 15 residues. V gave up 0 bases and J gave up 10 bases; unmatched junction bases: 7. The germline V gene encodes CDR1 SGHRS and CDR2 YFSETQ. The CDR3 nucleotides are TGCGCCAGCAGCTTGGTCATAGGGGGCGTCTCACCCCTCCACTTT. Translated: CASSLVIGGVSPLHF.

This clonotype was seen more than once but under ten times. The gene calls are TRBV7-9 and TRBJ2-7; no clear D gene. Germline-derived CDR1 and CDR2 are SEHNR and FQNEAQ (reference sequence). Between the trimmed V and J ends, which lost 3 bases and 6 bases, there was a span of 9 bases. CDR3 length: 12 amino acids. In DNA form, the CDR3 reads TGTGCCAGCAGCTTTGGGGATACCGAGCAGTACTTC. Translating it yields CASSFGDTEQYF.

This chain connects TRBV30 to TRBJ1-1, with D unresolved. The V and J ends lost 0 bases and 6 bases respectively, with 8 bases between them. The CDR3 runs 12 residues. In germline, CDR1 is GTSNPN, CDR2 SVGIG (reference sequence). Written as DNA, the CDR3 is TGTGCCTGGAGTGTAAAAGGATCTGAAGCTTTCTTT. It translates to CAWSVKGSEAFF.

The chain joins TRBV18 to TRBJ2-7; 7 nucleotides agree with TRBD1. The germline gives CDR1 KGHSH, CDR2 LQKENI. The CDR3 has 15 residues. Trimming removed 3 bases from V and 2 bases from J; junction bases left unmatched: 7. The CDR3 spells CASSPYRQGTYEQYF. The CDR3 DNA reads TGTGCCAGCTCACCTTACCGACAGGGAACCTACGAGCAGTACTTC.

This clonotype has just a few counts. This rearrangement joins TRBV7-9 to TRBJ2-5; 12 bases fit TRBD1. V shed 6 bases, J shed 4 bases, and the junction held 6 bases outside the gene matches. The CDR3 is made up of 15 amino acids. From germline, CDR1 is SEHNR and CDR2 FQNEAQ (reference sequence). CDR3 nucleotides: TGTGCCAGCAGAGCCGGGACAGGGGGCTTAGAGACCCAGTACTTC. It codes for CASRAGTGGLETQYF.

This clonotype was observed many times. This chain uses TRBV5-1 with TRBJ1-5; D not certain. Looked up from germline, CDR1 is SGHRS and CDR2 is YFSETQ. Trimming stripped 4 bases from V and 9 bases from J, with 14 bases between. This CDR3 is 13 amino acids long. This chain's CDR3 is CASSEEVESPQHF. The CDR3 bases are TGCGCCAGCAGCGAAGAGGTGGAGTCGCCCCAGCATTTT.

The DNA of the CDR3 is TGCGCCAGCAGCACCGAACCCGGGTCCAATAATTCACCCCTCCACTTT. Its translation: CASSTEPGSNNSPLHF. The gene calls are TRBV5-1 and TRBJ1-6; no reliable D call. Trimming removed 4 bases from V and 5 bases from J, with 16 bases in between. CDR1 and CDR2 from the germline V gene are SGHRS and YFSETQ. The CDR3 extends over 16 amino acids.

The chain links TRBV20-1 to TRBJ2-4; TRBD1 agrees at 8 bases. Germline V lookup: CDR1 DFQATT, CDR2 SNEGSKA (reference sequence). This CDR3 contains 14 residues. V was clipped by 5 bases and J by 6 bases; unmatched bases: 9. The CDR3 nucleotides are TGCAGTGCTGCTCACGGGACAGGAAGAAACATTCAGTACTTC. Protein: CSAAHGTGRNIQYF.

This clonotype has a count of ten or more. The chain has TRBV12-5 and TRBJ1-6; 8 bases align to TRBD1. V trimming: 6 bases; J trimming: 12 bases; junction bases outside the gene matches: 10. Germline loops: CDR1 LGHNT, CDR2 FRNRAP. CDR3 size: 14 residues. The CDR3 spells CASGPSLTGGPLHF. The CDR3 DNA reads TGTGCTAGTGGACCCTCACTTACAGGGGGACCCCTCCACTTT. The variable domain in full, completed from reference TRBV12-5 and TRBJ1-6, reads DARVTQTPRHKVTEMGQEVTMRCQPILGHNTVFWYRQTMMQGLELLAYFRNRAPLDDSGMPKDRFSAEMPDATLATLKIQPSEPRDSAVYFCASGPSLTGGPLHFGNGTRLTVT.

The chain couples TRBV9 to TRBJ1-2; TRBD1 matches 10 bases. This CDR3 has 17 amino acids. Germline CDR1 and CDR2: SGDLS and YYNGEE. Trimming at V came to 4 bases and at J to 3 bases, leaving 12 bases not matched to a gene. As DNA, the CDR3 is TGTGCCAGCAGCTACACTGGGACAGGGGATTACGACTATGGCTACACCTTC. Its protein product is CASSYTGTGDYDYGYTF.

As to this clonotype: A much larger clone differs from this one at a single base, so this may be a read error. The chain recombines TRBV20-1 with TRBJ2-1; TRBD2 agrees at 7 bases. This CDR3 region has 12 residues. CDR1 DFQATT and CDR2 SNEGSKA come from the germline V gene (reference sequence). The CDR3 nucleotides are TGCGGTGCTGGGGACTACTTGAATGAGCAGTTCTTC. It is translated as CGAGDYLNEQFF.

This chain links TRBV3-1 with TRBJ1-2; D is perhaps TRBD1 (5 bases). The length of the CDR3 is 14 residues. V dropped 1 base and J dropped 7 bases, with 13 bases sitting between them. Germline-derived CDR1 and CDR2 are LGHDT and YNNKEL (reference sequence). This CDR3 reads CASSQAQAMGGYTF. CDR3 sequence (DNA): TGTGCCAGCAGCCAAGCACAGGCGATGGGTGGCTACACCTTC.

In this sample, this clonotype turned up many times. The chain is built from TRBV20-1 and TRBJ2-2; 7 nucleotides line up with TRBD1. Germline values: CDR1 DFQATT, CDR2 SNEGSKA (reference sequence). The CDR3 has 13 amino acids. With V trimmed by 6 bases and J by 5 bases, 6 bases remained unmatched. The CDR3 spells CSAVTGSTGELFF. CDR3 sequence (DNA): TGCAGTGCGGTGACAGGGTCTACCGGGGAGCTGTTTTTT.

In its sample, this clonotype was seen many times. The gene calls are TRBV12-3 or TRBV12-4 and TRBJ1-4; TRBD1 agrees at 7 bases. CDR3 size: 18 residues. Germline trimming cut 5 bases from V and 0 bases from J; bases unmatched to any gene: 12. CDR3 residues: CASSARTGGLATNEKLFF. The CDR3 coding sequence is TGTGCCAGCAGTGCTCGGACAGGCGGGCTTGCAACTAATGAAAAACTGTTTTTT.

This chain uses TRBV30 with TRBJ1-5; TRBD1 matches at 9 bases. Trimming cost V 2 bases and J 7 bases; bases outside gene matches: 9. Germline V lookup: CDR1 GTSNPN, CDR2 SVGIG (reference sequence). The CDR3 contains 15 residues. The DNA of the CDR3 is TGTGCCTGGAGTATCCACACAGGGGGCCCACAGCCCCAGCATTTT. Translated: CAWSIHTGGPQPQHF.

The table lists this clonotype with many counts. The chain recombines TRBV19 with TRBJ1-2; D uncertain. Trimming pared 5 bases from V and 4 bases from J, leaving 11 bases between. Germline V gene sequence: CDR1 LNHDA, CDR2 SQIVND (reference sequence). The CDR3 covers 13 residues. This chain's CDR3 is CASSSFDSYGYTF. CDR3 DNA: TGTGCCAGTAGTTCCTTCGATTCCTATGGCTACACCTTC.

This clonotype has a count of ten or more. The rearrangement joins TRBV20-1 to TRBJ2-5, with 14 bases lining up with TRBD2. The trim removed 5 bases at V and 4 bases at J, leaving 0 bases unmatched. Germline loops: CDR1 DFQATT, CDR2 SNEGSKA (reference sequence). The CDR3 consists of 13 residues. CDR3 region: CSAGTSGGETQYF. The DNA for the CDR3 is TGCAGTGCTGGGACTAGCGGGGGAGAGACCCAGTACTTC.

In this sample, this clonotype turned up many times. The rearrangement links TRBV20-1 to TRBJ2-3, with a possible D match to TRBD1 (7 bases). CDR1 is DFQATT, CDR2 SNEGSKA, per germline (reference sequence). Trimming removed 2 bases at V and 5 bases at J, with 14 bases between. The CDR3 is 14 amino acids. CDR3 region: CSARSRQGGDTQYF. For the CDR3, the DNA is TGCAGTGCTAGAAGTAGGCAGGGGGGAGATACGCAGTATTTT.

The genes are TRBV7-9 and TRBJ2-1, with 9 bases matching TRBD2. CDR1 and CDR2 (germline): SEHNR, FQNEAQ (reference sequence). V dropped 5 bases and J dropped 8; count of bases not matched to a gene: 13. The CDR3 spans 16 residues. This CDR3 reads CASSRGDSGRFDEQFF. Written as DNA, the CDR3 is TGTGCCAGCAGCAGAGGAGATAGCGGGAGATTTGATGAGCAGTTCTTC.

The CDR3 DNA reads TGCAGTGCTAGAGCCGAGCGGGAGTCCTACGAGCAGTACTTC. Translation gives CSARAERESYEQYF. The chain has TRBV20-1 and TRBJ2-7; TRBD2 matches at 8 bases. This CDR3 has 14 amino acids. Germline assignment: CDR1 DFQATT and CDR2 SNEGSKA (reference sequence). V shed 1 base and J 1 base; nucleotides not matched to a gene: 3.

Ten or more counts support this clonotype. The chain has TRBV6-1 and TRBJ2-7; D remains unclear. The CDR3 spans 13 residues. The germline V gene has CDR1 MNHNS and CDR2 SASEGT. Trimming took off 6 bases at V and 3 bases at J, with 12 bases between the two ends. CDR3 sequence (DNA): TGTGCCAGCAGACGCGGCCGCAACTACGAGCAGTACTTC. Protein sequence: CASRRGRNYEQYF.

Ten or more counts support this clonotype. The chain recombines TRBV2 with TRBJ2-3; D not resolved. This CDR3 has 13 residues. Germline CDR1 is SNHLY and CDR2 is FYNNEI. Trimming stripped 9 bases from V and 1 base from J, with 11 bases between. The CDR3 reads CARGSGGTDTQYF. In DNA, the CDR3 is TGTGCCAGGGGATCAGGTGGCACAGATACGCAGTATTTT. Looking up the rest from reference TRBV2 and TRBJ2-3 gives the full variable domain: EPEVTQTPSHQVTQMGQEVILRCVPISNHLYFYWYRQILGQKVEFLVSFYNNEISEKSEIFDDQFSVERPDGSNFTLKIRSTKLEDSAMYFCARGSGGTDTQYFGPGTRLTVL.